The 27 T cell receptor beta chains listed next were all sequenced from one sample in a study of blood T cell repertoires in COVID-19. Clones were read by immunoSEQ multiplex PCR, and TCRdb kept only the in-frame ones, dropping some. The sample records 150,000 to 200,000 clones, roughly nine tenths being singletons. Source material: peripheral blood. The receptor source for this set is a man aged 65 to 85 with acute or convalescent COVID-19.

CDR3 sequence (DNA): TGTGCCATCGCAGGGGTAACCTACGAGCAGTACTTC. Protein product: CAIAGVTYEQYF. The chain links TRBV10-3 to TRBJ2-7, with D maybe TRBD1 (6 bases). V lost 8 bases to trimming and J lost 2 bases, with 10 bases between them. Germline values: CDR1 ENHRY, CDR2 SYGVKD. CDR3 length: 12 residues.

The V call is TRBV7-6, the J call TRBJ1-2; the D gene is possibly TRBD1 (6 bases). There are 13 residues in the CDR3. V gave up 4 bases and J gave up 4 bases, with 10 bases separating them. Germline CDR1 and CDR2: SGHVS and FNYEAQ. The CDR3 loop is CASSWGLGYGYTF. CDR3 sequence (DNA): TGTGCCAGCAGCTGGGGGCTGGGCTATGGCTACACCTTC.

V gene TRBV10-3 combines with J gene TRBJ2-7, with TRBD2 matching over 10 bases. Germline V gene data show CDR1 as ENHRY and CDR2 as SYGVKD. The CDR3 is 16 residues long. Trimming cost V 2 bases and J 3 bases; bases outside gene matches: 7. The CDR3 coding sequence is TGTGCCATCAGTGAGCGATCAAGACTAGCGGGCTACGAGCAGTACTTC. Translating gives CAISERSRLAGYEQYF.

The genes are TRBV2 and TRBJ2-7; TRBD1 matches 7 bases. The CDR3 has 14 residues. The germline V gene has CDR1 SNHLY and CDR2 FYNNEI. The V segment lost 5 bases and the J segment 2 bases; nucleotides outside the gene matches: 6. The CDR3 loop is CASSSGTDPYEQYF. As DNA, the CDR3 is TGTGCCAGCAGTTCCGGGACAGATCCCTACGAGCAGTACTTC.

This clone showed up just a few times. This sequence joins TRBV7-3 and TRBJ2-7; 8 positions agree with TRBD1. Germline V gene sequence: CDR1 SGHTA, CDR2 FQGTGA. The CDR3 is made up of 14 amino acids. Losses at the gene ends were 2 bases for V and 2 bases for J; bases not matched to a gene: 2. CDR3 amino acids: CASSLGTGTYEQYF. CDR3 nucleotides: TGTGCCAGCAGCTTAGGGACAGGCACCTACGAGCAGTACTTC.

The chain recombines TRBV7-6 with TRBJ2-3; D gene unclear. V was cut by 5 bases and J by 0 bases, with 15 bases left in between. In germline, CDR1 is SGHVS, CDR2 FNYEAQ. CDR3 length: 16 amino acids. The DNA for the CDR3 is TGTGCCAGCAGCCTACACGGGTTTGCTAGCACAGATACGCAGTATTTT. Amino acid sequence: CASSLHGFASTDTQYF.

The J gene is TRBJ1-4, the V gene TRBV4-1; 8 bases map to TRBD1. Germline-derived CDR1 and CDR2 are MGHRA and YSYEKL. V shed 4 bases, J shed 8 bases, and the junction held 9 bases outside the gene matches. The CDR3 extends over 15 amino acids. The CDR3 bases are TGCGCCAGCAGCCCCAGGGGGCAGGGGGAAGAAAAACTGTTTTTT. Its translation is CASSPRGQGEEKLFF.

This chain links TRBV5-4 with TRBJ2-4; 7 nucleotides agree with TRBD1. The trim removed 0 bases at V and 9 bases at J, leaving 6 bases unmatched. Germline lookup yields CDR1 SGHNT and CDR2 YYREEE (reference sequence). The CDR3 extends over 14 amino acids. The CDR3 nucleotides read TGTGCCAGCAGCTTGGGTCAGGGGGTTGGCATTCAGTACTTC. Translation gives CASSLGQGVGIQYF.

The CDR3 protein is CASSWDRTGEQYF. The CDR3 DNA follows: TGTGCCAGCAGCTGGGACAGAACAGGCGAGCAGTACTTC. The rearrangement uses TRBV11-3 and TRBJ2-7; 7 nucleotides match TRBD1. The germline gives CDR1 SGHNT, CDR2 YENEEA. The CDR3 is made up of 13 amino acids. J lost 6 bases, V lost 4 bases, and 6 bases had no gene match.

This clone showed up just a few times. The rearrangement links TRBV18 to TRBJ1-2; 7 bases align to TRBD1. This CDR3 has 14 residues. The V segment lost 2 bases and the J segment 5 bases; nucleotides outside the gene matches: 5. Germline V lookup: CDR1 KGHSH, CDR2 LQKENI. The CDR3 coding sequence is TGTGCCAGCTCACCAAACAGGGGCGAATATGGCTACACCTTC. Residues: CASSPNRGEYGYTF.

The chain has TRBV5-3 and TRBJ2-7; D is perhaps TRBD2 (5 bases). TRBV5-3 is an ORF, and what it does is uncertain. This CDR3 comprises 17 residues. The V end was cut by 4 bases, the J end by 2 bases, with 22 bases between. The CDR3 DNA is TGTGCCAGAAGCGAAGCCCCCCCCGCTACGGGGACCTACGAGCAGTACTTC. This sequence encodes CARSEAPPATGTYEQYF.

This chain connects TRBV7-3 to TRBJ1-1; D may be TRBD1 (5 bases). CDR3 length: 14 residues. CDR1 and CDR2 (germline): SGHTA, FQGTGA. Trimming stripped 5 bases from V and 7 bases from J, with 17 bases between. The CDR3 DNA reads as TGTGCCAGCAGCGCCTCAGGGCCCCAGGGTGAAGCTTTCTTT. Translating gives CASSASGPQGEAFF.

The chain joins TRBV12-3 or TRBV12-4 to TRBJ2-1; D is ambiguous. The V and J ends lost 8 bases and 6 bases respectively, with 11 bases between them. CDR3 size: 12 residues. The CDR3 here is CASLSRPNEQFF. CDR3 DNA sequence: TGTGCCAGCTTAAGCAGGCCCAATGAGCAGTTCTTC.

V and J are TRBV2 and TRBJ2-6, with TRBD2 matching 10 bases. The CDR3 contains 16 residues. The germline CDR1 and CDR2 sequences are SNHLY and FYNNEI. Trimming at V came to 6 bases and at J to 0 bases, leaving 2 bases not matched to a gene. The CDR3 here is CASRRTSGSGANVLTF. The CDR3 region has the DNA TGTGCCAGCAGAAGGACTAGCGGCTCTGGGGCCAACGTCCTGACTTTC.

The chain combines TRBV19 with TRBJ1-5; D unclear. This CDR3 is built from 14 residues. V dropped 4 bases and J dropped 4 bases, with 11 bases sitting between them. Germline CDR1 and CDR2: LNHDA and SQIVND (reference sequence). CDR3 protein: CASSKEGGNQPQHF. In nucleotides, the CDR3 is TGTGCCAGTAGTAAGGAAGGCGGGAATCAGCCCCAGCATTTT. The full variable domain, rest sourced from reference TRBV19 and TRBJ1-5, is DGGITQSPKYLFRKEGQNVTLSCEQNLNHDAMYWYRQDPGQGLRLIYYSQIVNDFQKGDIAEGYSVSREKKESFPLTVTSAQKNPTAFYLCASSKEGGNQPQHFGDGTRLSIL.

Remarks on this clone: This specimen includes other DNA sequences encoding the same CDR3. The CDR3 sequence is CASTRGPPHGEKLFF. The CDR3 coding sequence is TGTGCCAGCACCCGTGGCCCACCCCACGGGGAAAAACTGTTTTTT. The chain couples TRBV7-9 to TRBJ1-4; no firm D call. The ends were cut back, 7 bases at V and 8 bases at J, with 20 bases in the middle. The CDR3 spans 15 residues. CDR1 and CDR2 from the germline V gene are SEHNR and FQNEAQ (reference sequence).

V is TRBV4-2 and J is TRBJ1-2; no definite D call. Germline CDR1 and CDR2: LGHNA and YNFKEQ. The CDR3 extends over 14 amino acids. V gave up 0 bases and J gave up 4 bases, with 9 bases separating them. The CDR3 nucleotides are TGTGCCAGCAGCCAAGATCAGATCTCCTATGGCTACACCTTC. Translating gives CASSQDQISYGYTF.

This chain joins TRBV18 and TRBJ2-1; possible D gene TRBD1, 5 bases. Per germline, CDR1 KGHSH and CDR2 LQKENI. This CDR3 has 15 amino acids. V lost 6 bases and J 2 bases, leaving 14 bases between the germline ends. CDR3 sequence (DNA): TGTGCCAGCTCTCCCTACCCGGACACCTACAATGAGCAGTTCTTC. Translation: CASSPYPDTYNEQFF.

V is TRBV28 and J is TRBJ1-1; D is ambiguous. Germline V gene sequence: CDR1 MDHEN, CDR2 SYDVKM. The CDR3 totals 12 residues. V lost 4 bases and J lost 3, with 6 bases in between. CDR3 in amino acids: CASSSRYTEAFF. In DNA, the CDR3 is TGTGCCAGCAGTTCCCGGTACACTGAAGCTTTCTTT.

V usage is TRBV2 and J usage is TRBJ2-3; TRBD2 agrees at 8 bases. The CDR3 is 15 residues long. Germline CDR1 is SNHLY and CDR2 is FYNNEI. The V gene end was trimmed by 3 bases and the J gene end by 4 bases; junction bases not matched to a gene: 6. Here the CDR3 DNA reads TGTGCCAGCAGTGATGGCGGGAGGCGGGCAGATACGCAGTATTTT. It encodes CASSDGGRRADTQYF.

This chain connects TRBV29-1 to TRBJ1-2; no clear D. Trimming stripped 3 bases from V and 6 bases from J, with 14 bases between. Germline loops: CDR1 SQVTM, CDR2 ANQGSEA. The CDR3 sequence is 13 residues long. The CDR3 reads CSVESEGADGYTF. The CDR3 DNA reads as TGCAGCGTTGAGAGTGAGGGTGCGGATGGCTACACCTTC.

The gene calls are TRBV28 and TRBJ1-5; 7 nucleotides match TRBD1. In germline, CDR1 is MDHEN, CDR2 SYDVKM. This CDR3 contains 14 residues. Trimming cost V 6 bases and J 4 bases; bases outside gene matches: 6. CDR3 DNA sequence: TGTGCCAGCAGCATAGGGACAGAGAATCAGCCCCAGCATTTT. It codes for CASSIGTENQPQHF.

This clone was detected only once. The J gene is TRBJ2-2, the V gene TRBV18, with a possible D match to TRBD1 (5 bases). V shed 3 bases and J shed 1 base, with 15 bases lying between them. There are 17 residues in the CDR3. Germline V gene sequence: CDR1 KGHSH, CDR2 LQKENI. The CDR3 sequence is CASSPSQGDLNTGELFF. DNA of the CDR3: TGTGCCAGCTCACCCTCTCAGGGCGATCTGAACACCGGGGAGCTGTTTTTT.

V usage is TRBV9 and J usage is TRBJ2-3; 12 bases map to TRBD2. Losses at the gene ends were 3 bases for V and 7 bases for J; bases not matched to a gene: 9. The CDR3 contains 16 residues. The germline V gene encodes CDR1 SGDLS and CDR2 YYNGEE. The DNA of the CDR3 is TGTGCCAGCAGCGAGAAGACTAGCGGGAGACGGAATACGCAGTATTTT. Its translation: CASSEKTSGRRNTQYF.

This chain joins TRBV27 and TRBJ2-7, with a possible D match to TRBD1 (5 bases). V was clipped by 1 base and J by 5 bases, with 12 bases between them. Germline V gives CDR1 MNHEY, CDR2 SMNVEV (reference sequence). The length of the CDR3 is 14 residues. The CDR3, as DNA: TGTGCCAGCAGTTTATGGGCCCAAGGGGACGAGCAGTACTTC. This codes for CASSLWAQGDEQYF.

The chain combines TRBV19 with TRBJ1-2; unclear D gene. From germline, CDR1 is LNHDA and CDR2 SQIVND (reference sequence). The CDR3 totals 13 residues. V was pared by 5 bases and J by 6 bases, with 13 bases between. This CDR3 is CASSPFIEDGYTF. Written as DNA, the CDR3 is TGTGCCAGTAGTCCATTCATCGAGGATGGCTACACCTTC.

In DNA form, the CDR3 reads TGTGCCAGCAGCCGTGGACAGGGGAATGAGCAGTTCTTC. This translates into CASSRGQGNEQFF. The chain is built from TRBV7-9 and TRBJ2-1; the match to TRBD1 covers 9 bases. Germline V CDR1 and CDR2: SEHNR, FQNEAQ (reference sequence). The CDR3 contains 13 residues. V was pared by 5 bases and J by 7 bases, with 3 bases of the junction left unmatched.